The clone carrying this T cell receptor beta chain was counted once. Antigen unknown. This sample also contains other DNA sequences that code for the same CDR3. Assay used: immunoSEQ multiplex PCR; TCRdb lists only in-frame clones, some missing. The table shows 80,000 to 100,000 clones, with just over 85% occurring only once. J gave up 1 base and V 6 bases, and 2 bases lay outside the gene matches. Germline CDR1 WNHNN, CDR2 SYGVQD (reference sequence). This CDR3 is 13 amino acids long. This specimen belongs to a study of T cell responses to AZD1222 COVID-19 vaccine. Study conclusions and caveats: Spike-specific TCR breadth and depth were elevated following two AZD1222 doses. Unmutated variant regions are reportedly the target of nearly half of TCRs that are spike-specific.

The sequence came from an adult who received the AZD1222 COVID-19 vaccine. V usage is TRBV10-1 and J usage is TRBJ1-1; TRBD1 aligns across 7 bases. The sample was peripheral blood, taken 28 days after the second AZD1222 dose. CDR3 DNA sequence: TGCGCCAGCAGAGGGACAGCGAACACTGAAGCTTTCTTT. Translated: CASRGTANTEAFF.